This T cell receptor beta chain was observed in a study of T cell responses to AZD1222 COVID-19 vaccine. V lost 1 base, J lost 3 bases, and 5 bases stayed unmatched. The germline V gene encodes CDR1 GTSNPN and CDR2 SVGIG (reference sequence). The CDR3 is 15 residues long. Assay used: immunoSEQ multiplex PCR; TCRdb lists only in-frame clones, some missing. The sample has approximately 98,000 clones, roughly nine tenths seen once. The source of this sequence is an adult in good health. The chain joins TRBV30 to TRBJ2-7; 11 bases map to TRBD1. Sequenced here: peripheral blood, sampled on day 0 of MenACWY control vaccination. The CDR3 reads CAWSALGQGVYEQYF. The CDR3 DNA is TGTGCCTGGAGTGCTCTGGGACAGGGGGTCTACGAGCAGTACTTC. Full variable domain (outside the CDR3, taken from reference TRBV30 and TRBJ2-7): SQTIHQWPATLVQPVGSPLSLECTVEGTSNPNLYWYRQAAGRGLQLLFYSVGIGQISSEVPQNLSASRPQDRQFILSSKKLLLSDSGFYLCAWSALGQGVYEQYFGPGTRLTVT.